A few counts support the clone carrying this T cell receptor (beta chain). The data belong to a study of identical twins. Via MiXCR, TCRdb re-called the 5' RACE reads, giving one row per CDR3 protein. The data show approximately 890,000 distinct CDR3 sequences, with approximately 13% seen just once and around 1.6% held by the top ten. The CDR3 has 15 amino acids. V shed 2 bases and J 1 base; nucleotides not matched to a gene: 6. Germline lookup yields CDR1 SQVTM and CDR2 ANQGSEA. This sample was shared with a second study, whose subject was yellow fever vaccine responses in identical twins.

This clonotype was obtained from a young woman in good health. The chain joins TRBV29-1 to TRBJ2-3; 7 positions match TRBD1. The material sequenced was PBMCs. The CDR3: CSVEHPDRGTDTQYF. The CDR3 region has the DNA TGCAGCGTTGAACATCCTGACAGGGGCACAGATACGCAGTATTTT.